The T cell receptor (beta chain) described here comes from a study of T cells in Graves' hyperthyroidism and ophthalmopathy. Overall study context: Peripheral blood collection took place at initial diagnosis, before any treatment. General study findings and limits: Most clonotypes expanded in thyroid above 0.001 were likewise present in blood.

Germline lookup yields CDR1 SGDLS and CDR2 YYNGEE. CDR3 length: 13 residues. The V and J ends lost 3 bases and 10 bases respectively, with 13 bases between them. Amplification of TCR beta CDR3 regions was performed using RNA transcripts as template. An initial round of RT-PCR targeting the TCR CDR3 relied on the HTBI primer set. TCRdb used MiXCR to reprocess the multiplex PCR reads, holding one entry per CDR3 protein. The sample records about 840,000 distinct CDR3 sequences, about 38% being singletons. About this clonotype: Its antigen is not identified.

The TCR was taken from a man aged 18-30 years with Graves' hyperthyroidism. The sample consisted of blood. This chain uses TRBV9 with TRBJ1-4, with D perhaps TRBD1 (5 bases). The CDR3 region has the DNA TGTGCCAGCAGCGCCCGGGGCGGGGGAAAACTGTTTTTT. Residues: CASSARGGGKLFF.